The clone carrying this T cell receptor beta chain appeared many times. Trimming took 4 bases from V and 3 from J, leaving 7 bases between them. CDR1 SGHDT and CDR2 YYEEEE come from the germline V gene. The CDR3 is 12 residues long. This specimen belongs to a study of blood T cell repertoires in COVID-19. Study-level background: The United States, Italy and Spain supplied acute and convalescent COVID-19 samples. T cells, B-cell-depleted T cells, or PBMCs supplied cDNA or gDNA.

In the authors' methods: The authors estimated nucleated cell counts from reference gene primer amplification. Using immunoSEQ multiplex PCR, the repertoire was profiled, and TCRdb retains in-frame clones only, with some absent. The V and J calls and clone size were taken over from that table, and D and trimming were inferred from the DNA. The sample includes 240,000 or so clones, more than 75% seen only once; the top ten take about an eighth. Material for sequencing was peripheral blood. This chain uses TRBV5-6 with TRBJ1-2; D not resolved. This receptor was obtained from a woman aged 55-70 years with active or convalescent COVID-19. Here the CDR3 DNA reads TGTGCCAGCAGCCGGGGTGACTATGGCTACACCTTC. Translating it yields CASSRGDYGYTF.